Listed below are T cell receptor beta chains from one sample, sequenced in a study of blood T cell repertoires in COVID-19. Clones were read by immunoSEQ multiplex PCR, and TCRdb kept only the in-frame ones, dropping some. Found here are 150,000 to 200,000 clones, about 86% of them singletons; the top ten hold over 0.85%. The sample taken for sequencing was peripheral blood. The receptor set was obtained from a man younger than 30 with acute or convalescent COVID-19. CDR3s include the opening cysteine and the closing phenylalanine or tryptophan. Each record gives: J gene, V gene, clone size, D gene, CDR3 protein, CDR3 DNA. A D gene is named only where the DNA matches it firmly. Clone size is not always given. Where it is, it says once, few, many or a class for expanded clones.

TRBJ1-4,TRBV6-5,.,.,CASSRQVATNEKLFF,TGTGCCAGCAGCCGACAGGTTGCAACTAATGAAAAACTGTTTTTT
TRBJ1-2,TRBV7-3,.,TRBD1,CASSLDRGAGYTF,TGTGCCAGCAGTCTTGACAGGGGAGCTGGCTACACCTTC
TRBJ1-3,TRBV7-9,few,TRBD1,CASSSRNRGGNTIYF,TGTGCCAGCAGCTCCCGAAACAGGGGCGGAAACACCATATATTTT
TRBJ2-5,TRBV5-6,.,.,CASSGGLRETQYF,TGTGCCAGCAGCGGCGGTCTCCGGGAGACCCAGTACTTC
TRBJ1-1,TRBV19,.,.,CASSIAREAFF,TGTGCCAGTAGTATAGCCCGAGAGGCTTTCTTT
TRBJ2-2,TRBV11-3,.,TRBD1,CASSLEVVGQGETGELFF,TGTGCCAGCAGCTTAGAAGTGGTGGGACAGGGGGAGACCGGGGAGCTGTTTTTT
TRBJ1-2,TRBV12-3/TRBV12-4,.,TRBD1,CASSDGTGAGYTF,TGTGCCAGCAGTGACGGGACAGGGGCTGGCTACACCTTC
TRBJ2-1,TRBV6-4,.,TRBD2,CASSDQAGGYNEQFF,TGTGCCAGCAGTGATCAAGCGGGGGGATACAATGAGCAGTTCTTC
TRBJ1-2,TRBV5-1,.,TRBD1,CASSSQDRAHGYTF,TGCGCCAGCAGCTCCCAGGACAGGGCCCATGGCTACACCTTC
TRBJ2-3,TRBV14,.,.,CASSQTGVPTDTQYF,TGTGCCAGCAGCCAGACGGGGGTACCCACAGATACGCAGTATTTT
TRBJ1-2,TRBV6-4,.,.,CASSPTGINYGYTF,TGTGCCAGCAGCCCCACAGGGATCAACTATGGCTACACCTTC
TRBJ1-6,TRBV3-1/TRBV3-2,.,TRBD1,CASSQGQGGSPLHF,TGTGCCAGCAGCCAAGGACAGGGAGGCTCACCCCTCCACTTT
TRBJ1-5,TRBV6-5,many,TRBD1,CASSYSAGGRQPQHF,TGTGCCAGCAGTTACTCCGCAGGGGGCAGGCAGCCCCAGCATTTT
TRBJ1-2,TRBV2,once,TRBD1,CASSGGQAGYTF,TGTGCCAGCAGTGGGGGACAGGCTGGCTACACCTTC
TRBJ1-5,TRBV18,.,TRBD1,CASSLGQVSNQPQHF,TGTGCCAGCTCACTGGGACAGGTTTCCAATCAGCCCCAGCATTTT
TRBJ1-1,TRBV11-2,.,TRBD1,CASSLDVRGPEAFF,TGTGCCAGCAGCTTAGATGTCAGGGGGCCTGAAGCTTTCTTT
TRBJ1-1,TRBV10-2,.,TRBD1,CASTSTGTGRTEAFF,TGCGCCAGCACCTCCACCGGGACAGGGAGGACTGAAGCTTTCTTT
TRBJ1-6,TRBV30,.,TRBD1,CAWRGQGDSPLHF,TGTGCCTGGAGGGGACAGGGGGATTCACCCCTCCACTTT
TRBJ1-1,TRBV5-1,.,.,CASSSDSRNTEAFF,TGCGCCAGCAGCTCGGACAGCAGGAACACTGAAGCTTTCTTT
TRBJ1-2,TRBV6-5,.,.,CASSSGVTNYGYTF,TGTGCCAGCAGCTCAGGGGTTACTAACTATGGCTACACCTTC
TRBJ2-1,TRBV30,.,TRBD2,CAWVWFSGAQNEQFF,TGTGCCTGGGTCTGGTTTAGCGGGGCTCAGAATGAGCAGTTCTTC
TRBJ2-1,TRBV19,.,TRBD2,CASSISSGGYNEQFF,TGTGCCAGTAGTATCTCTAGCGGGGGCTACAATGAGCAGTTCTTC
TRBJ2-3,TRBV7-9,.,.,CASSQAGDTDTQYF,TGTGCCAGCTCCCAGGCCGGGGACACAGATACGCAGTATTTT
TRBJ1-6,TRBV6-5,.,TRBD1,CASRLTQGGNSPLHF,TGTGCCAGCCGCCTCACTCAGGGGGGTAATTCACCCCTCCACTTT
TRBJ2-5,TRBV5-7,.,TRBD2,CASSHPYLAGLSGETQYF,TGTGCCAGCAGCCACCCCTACCTAGCGGGGCTCTCGGGGGAGACCCAGTACTTC
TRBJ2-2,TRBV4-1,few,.,CASSQQGASSLDGGELFF,TGCGCCAGCAGCCAACAGGGCGCCTCGTCCCTTGATGGCGGGGAGCTGTTTTTT
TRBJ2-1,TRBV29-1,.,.,CSVEVDTPDSYNEQFF,TGCAGCGTTGAAGTGGACACTCCCGACTCCTACAATGAGCAGTTCTTC
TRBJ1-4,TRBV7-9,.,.,CAGQGIGNEKLFF,TGTGCCGGGCAAGGAATTGGTAATGAAAAACTGTTTTTT
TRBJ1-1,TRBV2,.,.,CAREGGRGTEAFF,TGTGCCAGGGAGGGGGGGCGCGGCACTGAAGCTTTCTTT
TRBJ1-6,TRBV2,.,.,CASTVLVGSPLHF,TGTGCCAGCACGGTATTGGTTGGTTCACCCCTCCACTTT
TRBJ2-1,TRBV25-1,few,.,CASRTPQGSEQFF,TGTGCCAGCAGGACCCCCCAGGGGAGTGAGCAGTTCTTC
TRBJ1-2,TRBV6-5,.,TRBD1,CASSSAPDRDGYTF,TGTGCCAGCAGTTCCGCCCCTGACAGGGATGGCTACACCTTC
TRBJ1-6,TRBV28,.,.,CASSGSIVTLHF,TGTGCCAGCAGTGGGAGCATCGTCACCCTCCACTTT
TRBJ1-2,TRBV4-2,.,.,CASSQEDSGIYGYTF,TGTGCCAGCAGCCAAGAAGATTCCGGGATCTATGGCTACACCTTC
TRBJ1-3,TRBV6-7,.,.,CASSYSCICTDYSGNTIYF,TGTGCCAGCAGTTACTCGTGCATTTGTACCGACTACTCTGGAAACACCATATATTTT
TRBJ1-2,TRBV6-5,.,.,CASSSREYYGYTF,TGTGCCAGCAGTTCCAGGGAATACTATGGCTACACCTTC
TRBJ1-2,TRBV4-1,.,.,CASSQEFLGANYGYTF,TGCGCCAGCAGCCAAGAGTTTCTAGGGGCTAACTATGGCTACACCTTC
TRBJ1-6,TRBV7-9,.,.,CASIDKPNSYNSPLHF,TGTGCCAGCATCGACAAGCCTAACTCCTATAATTCACCCCTCCACTTT
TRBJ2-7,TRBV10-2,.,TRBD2,CASSSSGGAYEQYF,TGCGCCAGCAGTTCGAGCGGGGGGGCTTACGAGCAGTACTTC
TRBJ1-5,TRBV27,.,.,CASSLQGIGQPQHF,TGTGCCAGCAGTCTGCAGGGGATTGGGCAGCCCCAGCATTTT